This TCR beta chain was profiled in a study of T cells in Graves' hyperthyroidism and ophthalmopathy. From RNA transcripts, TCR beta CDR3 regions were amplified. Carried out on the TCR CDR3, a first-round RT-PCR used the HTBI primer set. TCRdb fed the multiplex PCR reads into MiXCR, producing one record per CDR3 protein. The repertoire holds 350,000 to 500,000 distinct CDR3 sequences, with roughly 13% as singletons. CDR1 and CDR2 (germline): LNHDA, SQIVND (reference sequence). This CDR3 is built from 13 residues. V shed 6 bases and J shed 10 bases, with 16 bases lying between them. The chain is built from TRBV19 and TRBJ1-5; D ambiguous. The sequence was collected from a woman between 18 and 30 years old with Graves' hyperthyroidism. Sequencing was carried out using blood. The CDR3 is CASRNVLMEPQHF. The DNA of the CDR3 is TGTGCCAGTAGAAACGTCCTGATGGAACCCCAGCATTTT.